The sequence of this T cell receptor (beta chain) was determined in a study of blood T cells in healthy people across ages. PCR was performed a second time for 7 to 11 cycles using a sample-barcoded 5' primer and a J-beta primer mix. TCRdb itself ran the 5' RACE reads through MiXCR, one entry per CDR3 protein. Here the sample spans approximately 690,000 distinct CDR3 sequences, 45% to 65% being singletons. The sample, 7.5 to 10 milliliters of peripheral blood, was drawn from each donor. This CDR3 is built from 14 residues. Trimming stripped 4 bases from V and 1 base from J, with 9 bases between. Germline V gene lookup returns CDR1 ENHRY and CDR2 SYGVKD. This clonotype was recorded a few times.

This TCR derives from a man aged 55 to 70 in good health. The chain combines TRBV10-3 with TRBJ2-3; no clear D gene. What was sequenced was blood. The CDR3 loop reads CAISASAGTDTQYF. In nucleotides, the CDR3 is TGTGCCATCAGTGCCTCGGCAGGCACAGATACGCAGTATTTT.